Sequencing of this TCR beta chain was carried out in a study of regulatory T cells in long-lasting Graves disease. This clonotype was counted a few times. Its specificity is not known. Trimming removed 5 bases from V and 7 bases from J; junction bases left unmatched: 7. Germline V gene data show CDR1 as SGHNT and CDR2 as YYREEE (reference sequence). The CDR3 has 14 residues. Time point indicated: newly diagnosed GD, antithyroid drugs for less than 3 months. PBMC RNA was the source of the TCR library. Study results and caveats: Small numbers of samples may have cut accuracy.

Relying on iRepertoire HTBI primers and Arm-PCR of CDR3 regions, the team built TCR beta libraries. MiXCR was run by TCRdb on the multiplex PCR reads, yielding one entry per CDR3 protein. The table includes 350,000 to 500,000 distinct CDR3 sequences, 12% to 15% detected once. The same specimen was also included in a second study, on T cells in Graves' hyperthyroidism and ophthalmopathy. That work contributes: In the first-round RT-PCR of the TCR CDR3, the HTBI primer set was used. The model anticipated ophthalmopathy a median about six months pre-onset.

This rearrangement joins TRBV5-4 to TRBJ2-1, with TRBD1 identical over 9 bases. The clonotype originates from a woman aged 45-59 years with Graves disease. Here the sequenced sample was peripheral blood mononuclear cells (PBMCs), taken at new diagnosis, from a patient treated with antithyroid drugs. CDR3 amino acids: CASRSGTGLNEQFF. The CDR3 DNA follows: TGTGCCAGCAGGTCCGGGACAGGGCTTAATGAGCAGTTCTTC.